What follows is one T cell receptor beta chain and its context. Its cognate antigen is unknown. After removal of 3 bases from V and 7 bases from J, the junction contained 3 bases not matched to a gene. This CDR3 has 14 residues. Germline CDR1 MDHEN, CDR2 SYDVKM. This sample stems from a study of shared clonotypes between healthy human individuals. Per the original data handling: Filtering of immunoSEQ junctional sequences could not match full-length read filtering. Libraries were prepared by immunoSEQ multiplex PCR; TCRdb keeps only in-frame clonotypes and omits some of them. The D gene and trimming were derived from the DNA, and the V and J assignments and clone size from that table. The table lists roughly 2.5 million clones, around nine tenths of them singletons. Whole-study results and caveats: Clonotype sharing among the donors was expected to vary with sequencing depth.

The genes are TRBV28 and TRBJ1-2; TRBD1 matches 12 bases. This sequence originates from a man aged 18 to 29 in good health. Sequences were obtained from naive CD4+ T cells sorted from blood. Subset denoted: CD45RA+ positively selected. The CDR3 sequence: CASSFGDRGLGYTF. The CDR3 nucleotides read TGTGCCAGCAGTTTCGGGGACAGGGGGCTTGGCTACACCTTC.